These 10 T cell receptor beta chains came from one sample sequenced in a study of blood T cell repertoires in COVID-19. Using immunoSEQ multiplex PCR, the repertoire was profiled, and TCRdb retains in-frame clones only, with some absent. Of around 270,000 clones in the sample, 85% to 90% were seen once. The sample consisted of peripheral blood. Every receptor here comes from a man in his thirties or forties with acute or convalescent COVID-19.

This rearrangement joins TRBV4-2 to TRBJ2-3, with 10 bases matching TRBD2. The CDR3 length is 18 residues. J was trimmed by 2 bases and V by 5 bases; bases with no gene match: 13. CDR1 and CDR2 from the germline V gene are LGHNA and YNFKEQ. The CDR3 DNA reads TGTGCCAGCAGCAAACGAACGTCTAGCGGGAGCCTCACAGATACGCAGTATTTT. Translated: CASSKRTSSGSLTDTQYF.

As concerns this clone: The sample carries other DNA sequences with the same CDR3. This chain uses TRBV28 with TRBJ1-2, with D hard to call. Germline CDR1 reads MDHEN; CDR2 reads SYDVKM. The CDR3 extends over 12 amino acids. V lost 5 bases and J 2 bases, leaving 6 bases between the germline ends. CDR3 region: CASSPRNYGYTF. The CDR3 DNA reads TGTGCCAGCAGTCCTAGGAACTATGGCTACACCTTC.

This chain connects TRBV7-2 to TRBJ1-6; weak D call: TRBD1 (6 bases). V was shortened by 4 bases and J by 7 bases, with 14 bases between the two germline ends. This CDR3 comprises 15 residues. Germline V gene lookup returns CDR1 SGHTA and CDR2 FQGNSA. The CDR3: CASSSTGMGNSPLHF. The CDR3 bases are TGTGCCAGCAGCTCTACAGGGATGGGGAATTCACCCCTCCACTTT.

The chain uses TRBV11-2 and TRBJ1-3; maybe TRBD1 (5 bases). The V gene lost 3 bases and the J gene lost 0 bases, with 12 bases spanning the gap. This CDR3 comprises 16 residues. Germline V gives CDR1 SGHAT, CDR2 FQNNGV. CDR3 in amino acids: CASSLATGYSGNTIYF. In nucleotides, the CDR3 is TGTGCCAGCAGCTTGGCTACAGGCTACTCTGGAAACACCATATATTTT.

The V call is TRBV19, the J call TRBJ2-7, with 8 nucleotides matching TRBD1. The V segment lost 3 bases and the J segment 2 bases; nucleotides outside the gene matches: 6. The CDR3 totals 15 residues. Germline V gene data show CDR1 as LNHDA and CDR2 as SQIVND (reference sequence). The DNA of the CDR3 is TGTGCCAGTAGTATTCCCGGGACAGGACCCTACGAGCAGTACTTC. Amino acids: CASSIPGTGPYEQYF.

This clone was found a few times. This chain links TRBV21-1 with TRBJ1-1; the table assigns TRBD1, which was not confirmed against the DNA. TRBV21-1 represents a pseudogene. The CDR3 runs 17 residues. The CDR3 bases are TGTGCCAGCAGCCTCCGGGGACATGAGACCATGAACACTGAAGCTTTCTTT. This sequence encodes CASSLRGHETMNTEAFF.

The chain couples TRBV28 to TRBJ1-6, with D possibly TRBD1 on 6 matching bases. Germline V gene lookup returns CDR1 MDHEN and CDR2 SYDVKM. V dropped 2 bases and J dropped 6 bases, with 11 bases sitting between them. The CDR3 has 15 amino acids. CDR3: CASSLRGGTNSPLHF. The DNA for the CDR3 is TGTGCCAGCAGTTTAAGGGGGGGTACTAATTCACCCCTCCACTTT.

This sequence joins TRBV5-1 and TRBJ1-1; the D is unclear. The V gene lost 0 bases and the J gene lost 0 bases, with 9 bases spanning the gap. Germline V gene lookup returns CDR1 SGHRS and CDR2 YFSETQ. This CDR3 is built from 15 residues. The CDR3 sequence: CASSLGGRVNTEAFF. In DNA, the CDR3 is TGCGCCAGCAGCTTGGGCGGCAGAGTGAACACTGAAGCTTTCTTT.

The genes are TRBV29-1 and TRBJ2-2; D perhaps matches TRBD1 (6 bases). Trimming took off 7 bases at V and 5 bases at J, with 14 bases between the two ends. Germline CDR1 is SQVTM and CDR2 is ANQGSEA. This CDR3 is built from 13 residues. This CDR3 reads CSGRKTGTGELFF. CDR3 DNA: TGCAGCGGCCGAAAAACAGGGACCGGGGAGCTGTTTTTT.

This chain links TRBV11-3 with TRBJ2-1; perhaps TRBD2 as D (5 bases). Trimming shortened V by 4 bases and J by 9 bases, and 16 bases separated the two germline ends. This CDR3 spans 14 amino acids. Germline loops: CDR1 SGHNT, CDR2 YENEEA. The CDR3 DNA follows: TGTGCCAGCAGCTCAGAGCCGAGGGTTGGTGAGCAGTTCTTC. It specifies CASSSEPRVGEQFF.